This T cell receptor (beta chain) is from a study of shared clonotypes between healthy human individuals (dated by TCRdb to 2018 to 2021). Concerning the study at large: Two women and three men aged 18 to 49 years were included in the cohort. Different laboratories and diverse techniques were used to prepare libraries and sequence TCR repertoires, to increase sequencing depth and limit assay-specific biases. The study deeply sequenced blood TCR repertoires of about 5 healthy adults to estimate repertoire size and the extent of clonotype sharing between individuals. Between about 0.8 and 9.5 billion PBMCs per donor were obtained by leukapheresis. What the work shows at the level of the full study, not this receptor alone: Sampling was limited to blood, and TCR repertoires in tissue likely differ from TCR repertoires in blood. Pairwise subsampling led to the expectation that sequencing depth would affect the degree of clonotype sharing among donors. Because the study included only a small number of donors, the genetic and exposure-history diversity represented was limited.

According to the germline V gene, CDR1 reads ENHRY and CDR2 reads SYGVKD. From cysteine to phenylalanine, the CDR3 is 15 amino acids long. Only the CDR3 DNA is retained, 45 bases long and in frame from the first base. Trimming at the junction amounts to 0 bases on V and 4 bases on J, and the germline ends lie 12 bases apart. Donors were healthy HIV-negative adults with no recently reported acute infections or vaccinations. Only Caucasian adults living in Nashville, Tennessee, USA were represented among the donors. For unsorted samples, 100 million or so PBMCs were counted, and genomic DNA was extracted using the QIAamp DNA Blood Mini kit. After blood collection by leukapheresis, PBMCs were isolated using Ficoll-Histopaque density gradient centrifugation and then cryopreserved in the vapor phase of liquid nitrogen. This clone was found a few times. What this receptor recognizes is not known. No clone much larger than this one lies a single base away; base qualities are absent.

Using the deep immunoSEQ assay, TCR CDR3 regions were amplified from genomic DNA by multiplex PCR. Extracted genomic DNA from each cell subset was spread evenly across all wells of several immunoSEQ 96-well plates, with each plate serving as a replicate. For unsorted PBMC, each replicate PCR was loaded with approximately 330 ng genomic DNA, equivalent to about 33,000 T cell genomes. Unsorted PBMC genomic DNA was sequenced across ten immunoSEQ deep assay plates. The purified libraries were quantified using a Qubit 3.0 fluorometer, sized with a Bioanalyzer 2100, and then quantified again using the KAPA Library Quantification kit. Every immunoSEQ 96-well plate was sequenced on a separate single-read 150-cycle Illumina NextSeq 550 flow cell. Processing in the source paper ran as follows. The immunoSEQ output contained only junctional sequences without quality scores, so filtering could not match that applied to full-length reads. Sequences were annotated with PyIR, a Python wrapper for IgBLAST v1.9, and V/J genes and CDR3 were assigned using IMGT germline references. Reads were removed for weak V/J assignments (E-value above 1e-6), missing CDR3, stop codons, out-of-frame junctions, or ambiguous translated residues. V3J clonotypes were defined as sequences sharing the same inferred V gene, J gene, and CDR3 amino acid sequence. Percentage overlap between repertoires was computed as shared unique clonotypes divided by the size of the smaller repertoire. Repertoire richness was assessed with RTK rarefaction, the Chao1 estimator, and Recon v2.1 estimates of unobserved clonotypes. In TCRdb, the immuneACCESS table is reduced to in-frame sequences with V and J assigned. These tables do not hold every clone; where another copy was compared, an unresolved V gene accounts for under half, and the others remain unexplained. V, J and clone size were drawn from that table, and D and trimming were deduced from the DNA. The sample table contains 450,000 to 500,000 clones; only one count was recorded for approximately 79% of them. The top ten clonotypes cover approximately 12% of the sample.

The specimen was PBMCs. This receptor was identified in a woman aged 35 to 49 in good health. Some clones in this sample may be carry-over from other donors' samples. The V and J segments used are TRBV10-3 and TRBJ1-2; a tentative D match to TRBD1 spans 5 bases. The CDR3 sequence is CAISESRGLGYGYTF. The nucleotide sequence is given as TGTGCCATCAGTGAGTCTAGGGGACTTGGCTATGGCTACACCTTC.